These 3 T cell receptor beta chains were sequenced from one sample in a study of blood T cells in healthy people across ages. Alongside a J-beta primer mix, a sample-barcoded 5' primer served in a second PCR lasting roughly 7 to 12 cycles. From the 5' RACE reads, TCRdb called clonotypes with MiXCR, one entry per CDR3 protein. The sample records about 1.4 million distinct CDR3 sequences, almost 60% being singletons. The specimen sequenced was blood. The origin of the receptors is a man aged 18 to 29 in good health.

The J gene is TRBJ2-4, the V gene TRBV5-5; TRBD2 aligns across 9 bases. The DNA matches TRBJ2-7 better at its end, which makes the J call doubtful. Germline CDR1 reads SGHKS; CDR2 reads YYEKEE (reference sequence). This CDR3 region has 16 residues. The CDR3 sequence: CASTTLQGLATYEQYF. In nucleotides, the CDR3 is TGTGCCAGCACCACCCTCCAGGGACTAGCTACCTACGAGCAGTACTTC.

V and J are TRBV7-9 and TRBJ1-2, with a weak D call TRBD1 (5 bases). Germline V lookup: CDR1 SEHNR, CDR2 FQNEAQ (reference sequence). The CDR3 has 15 residues. Trimming removed 5 bases at V and 8 bases at J, with 21 bases between. CDR3 DNA: TGTGCCAGCAGCCCGATAATGTCGGGGGACCGAGGCTACACCTTC. It yields the protein CASSPIMSGDRGYTF.

This chain connects TRBV29-1 to TRBJ1-2; 9 bases match TRBD1. The J segment lost 4 bases and the V segment lost 6 bases, leaving 6 bases of the junction unmatched. The germline V gene has CDR1 SQVTM and CDR2 ANQGSEA. The CDR3 length is 13 residues. The CDR3 is CSVRTGEIYGYTF. CDR3 sequence (DNA): TGCAGCGTACGGACAGGGGAGATCTATGGCTACACCTTC. Using reference TRBV29-1 and TRBJ1-2 for the parts outside the CDR3, the full variable domain is SAVISQKPSRDICQRGTSLTIQCQVDSQVTMMFWYRQQPGQSLTLIATANQGSEATYESGFVIDKFPISRPNLTFSTLTVSNMSPEDSSIYLCSVRTGEIYGYTFGSGTRLTVV.